This TCR beta chain was recorded in a study of T cells in Graves' hyperthyroidism and ophthalmopathy. The investigators amplified TCR beta CDR3 regions from RNA transcripts. HTBI primers were the set used in a first-round RT-PCR of the TCR CDR3. TCRdb passed the multiplex PCR reads through MiXCR, listing each CDR3 protein once. This table holds approximately 400,000 distinct CDR3 sequences, roughly 13% found once. The CDR3 runs 13 residues. CDR1 LNHDA and CDR2 SQIVND come from the germline V gene (reference sequence). J gave up 8 bases and V 7 bases, and 8 bases lay outside the gene matches. Diagnoses used clinical symptoms, serum thyroxine and TRAb, thyroid ultrasound and orbital computed tomography. The PBMCs were taken from 10 ml of fresh peripheral blood. A remark on this clonotype: Its antigen is undetermined.

Study-level findings and limits: Also found in blood were most expanded thyroid clonotypes above 0.001. In validation, the model predicted ophthalmopathy. These predictions came a median approximately 5.9 months before onset.

Sequenced material: blood. The chain couples TRBV19 to TRBJ1-5, with 7 bases matching TRBD1. The receptor was isolated from a man between 25 and 39 years old with Graves' hyperthyroidism that later progressed to Graves' ophthalmopathy. CDR3 nucleotides: TGTGCCAGTAACATACAGGGGATAGAGCCCCAGCATTTT. This translates into CASNIQGIEPQHF.